This T cell receptor (beta chain) was identified during a study of CXCR3-negative and CXCR3-positive naive CD8 T cells. A note on this clonotype: Its antigen is unidentified.

The study, taken as a whole, reports: Similar TRBV-TRBJ gene usage was seen in naive CXCR3-negative and CXCR3-positive cells, but not in memory cells.

The authors made the TRB cDNA libraries by 5' RACE using UMI labels. No DNA is given; TCRdb re-called the 5' RACE reads and lists each CDR3 protein once. The record lists tens of thousands of distinct CDR3 sequences, of which the ten most abundant hold about 10%. This CDR3 is built from 13 residues. Germline V CDR1 and CDR2: SEHNR, FQNEAQ (reference sequence). This TCR came from a human donor in good health. Some clones in this sample may be carry-over from other donors' samples. What was sequenced was memory CD8+ T cells from blood. The genes are TRBV7-9 and TRBJ2-2; no DNA is available, so the TRBD2 call from TCRdb remains unchecked. The CDR3 region is CASGTSDAGELFF.